This T cell receptor (beta chain) was obtained from a study of T cells in Graves' hyperthyroidism and ophthalmopathy. Study as a whole: At initial diagnosis, before any treatment had begun, peripheral blood was obtained. Findings and caveats of the study: Most thyroid clonotypes expanded above 0.001 appeared in blood too.

Researchers barred patients who had uncontrolled infection, other autoimmune disease, pregnancy or lactation. Using RNA transcripts as the source, TCR beta CDR3 regions were amplified. The HTBI set primed first-round TCR CDR3 RT-PCR. Using its own MiXCR run on the multiplex PCR reads, TCRdb lists one record per CDR3 protein. The data show a few hundred thousand distinct CDR3 sequences, 14% seen once. The length of the CDR3 is 15 residues. V was shortened by 4 bases and J by 12 bases, with 22 bases between the two germline ends. In germline, CDR1 is SGHAT, CDR2 FQNNGV. This clonotype has at least ten counts. The antigen remains undetermined.

The sequencing input was blood. The chain joins TRBV11-2 to TRBJ2-1; TRBD2 might be the D (6 bases). This sequence originates from a woman in her thirties or forties with Graves' hyperthyroidism. The CDR3 DNA is TGTGCCAGCAGCTCTGAGTTCGGCGGGAACGCGGTGCAGTTCTTC. Protein: CASSSEFGGNAVQFF.